The next 27 T cell receptor beta chains were all read from a single sample in a study of response to subunit inactivated influenza vaccine. MiXCR, applied by TCRdb to the RT-PCR reads, yields one record per CDR3 protein. This table holds around 250,000 distinct CDR3 sequences, roughly an eighth found once. Sequences were derived from non-naive T cells sorted from PBMCs, sampled around two weeks before vaccination. Receptors were obtained from a man between 50 and 59 years old who received an inactivated influenza vaccine.

This clonotype was counted between two and nine times. V and J are TRBV28 and TRBJ2-1; 12 bases are a match to TRBD1. J lost 7 bases, V lost 0 bases, and 4 bases had no gene match. The V gene's germline CDR1 is MDHEN and CDR2 SYDVKM. This CDR3 contains 16 residues. The CDR3 bases are TGTGCCAGCAGTTTATGGGGACAGGGGGCGCGGAATGAGCAGTTCTTC. Its translation: CASSLWGQGARNEQFF. Full variable domain (remainder filled in from reference TRBV28 and TRBJ2-1): DVKVTQSSRYLVKRTGEKVFLECVQDMDHENMFWYRQDPGLGLRLIYFSYDVKMKEKGDIPEGYSVSREKKERFSLILESASTNQTSMYLCASSLWGQGARNEQFFGPGTRLTVL.

This clonotype was counted a few times. The chain uses TRBV7-9 and TRBJ1-6; D unresolved. V lost 5 bases and J lost 0, with 14 bases in between. The CDR3 sequence is 17 residues long. Germline V lookup: CDR1 SEHNR, CDR2 FQNEAQ (reference sequence). CDR3: CASSPSAASSYNSPLHF. Written as DNA, the CDR3 is TGTGCCAGCAGCCCTTCTGCCGCGAGCTCCTATAATTCACCCCTCCACTTT.

This clonotype has more than one count but fewer than ten. The rearrangement uses TRBV20-1 and TRBJ2-3; D is unresolved. V was cut by 5 bases and J by 9 bases, with 9 bases left in between. CDR1 is DFQATT, CDR2 SNEGSKA, per germline (reference sequence). The CDR3 runs 10 residues. The CDR3 loop reads CSAYSGTQYF. For the CDR3, the DNA is TGCAGTGCTTACAGTGGGACGCAGTATTTT.

The chain links TRBV7-2 to TRBJ2-7; 9 positions match TRBD1. Germline V gene sequence: CDR1 SGHTA, CDR2 FQGNSA. This CDR3 contains 15 residues. V shed 1 base, J shed 3 bases, and the junction held 4 bases outside the gene matches. As DNA, the CDR3 is TGTGCCAGCAGCTTAGAGGTGACAGGGGGCTACGAGCAGTACTTC. Its translation: CASSLEVTGGYEQYF. Complete variable domain (other parts from reference TRBV7-2 and TRBJ2-7): GAGVSQSPSNKVTEKGKDVELRCDPISGHTALYWYRQSLGQGLEFLIYFQGNSAPDKSGLPSDRFSAERTGGSVSTLTIQRTQQEDSAVYLCASSLEVTGGYEQYFGPGTRLTVT.

This clonotype was picked up many times. The rearrangement joins TRBV2 to TRBJ2-2; either TRBD1 or TRBD2 may fit D (6 bases each). From germline, CDR1 is SNHLY and CDR2 FYNNEI. V lost 11 bases and J 4 bases, leaving 17 bases between the germline ends. The length of the CDR3 is 14 residues. As DNA, the CDR3 is TGTGCCTTTAACGAGGGGGGTCGCACCGGGGAGCTGTTTTTT. Its translation is CAFNEGGRTGELFF.

This clonotype was counted at least ten times. V is TRBV12-3 or TRBV12-4 and J is TRBJ1-1, with a possible D match to TRBD1 (6 bases). With 6 bases removed from V and 5 bases from J, the gap between germline ends came to 13 bases. This CDR3 has 13 amino acids. The CDR3 DNA is TGTGCCAGCAGACTCCAGGGGTGGACTGAAGCTTTCTTT. This encodes CASRLQGWTEAFF.

This clonotype was picked up many times. The rearrangement links TRBV12-3 or TRBV12-4 to TRBJ2-1; TRBD2 matches 14 bases. Trimming took 4 bases from V and 10 from J; bases not matched to a gene: 6. The CDR3 is 15 amino acids. The CDR3 protein is CASSSGLAGVGEQFF. DNA of the CDR3: TGTGCCAGCAGTTCGGGACTAGCGGGAGTTGGGGAGCAGTTCTTC.

A few counts support this clonotype. The chain uses TRBV7-2 and TRBJ2-4; either TRBD1 or TRBD2 may fit D (5 bases each). V was trimmed by 6 bases and J by 7 bases, leaving 16 bases between them. Germline CDR1 reads SGHTA; CDR2 reads FQGNSA. The length of the CDR3 is 14 residues. The CDR3 DNA follows: TGTGCCAGCAGTGCCGCCACGGGGCGGAACATTCAGTACTTC. This codes for CASSAATGRNIQYF.

This clonotype was seen only a few times. The rearrangement links TRBV12-3 or TRBV12-4 to TRBJ2-5, with 9 bases fitting TRBD2. CDR3 size: 17 residues. Losses at the gene ends were 3 bases for V and 3 bases for J; bases not matched to a gene: 11. This CDR3 reads CASSLGSSGGREETQYF. The CDR3 region has the DNA TGTGCCAGCAGTTTGGGGTCAAGCGGGGGGCGTGAAGAGACCCAGTACTTC.

This clonotype was detected ten times or more. The chain links TRBV5-1 to TRBJ2-7; no reliable D call. The V end was cut by 6 bases, the J end by 5 bases, with 15 bases between. The CDR3 totals 13 residues. The V gene's germline CDR1 is SGHRS and CDR2 YFSETQ. CDR3 region: CASTRSRAHEQYF. The CDR3 DNA sequence: TGCGCCAGCACACGGAGCCGCGCCCACGAGCAGTACTTC.

This clonotype has more than one count but fewer than ten. This chain joins TRBV7-2 and TRBJ2-7; tentatively, D is TRBD1 or TRBD2 (5 bases each). CDR1 is SGHTA, CDR2 FQGNSA, per germline. The V gene lost 6 bases and the J gene lost 5 bases, with 14 bases spanning the gap. The CDR3 sequence is 13 residues long. This CDR3 is CASSRGRGDEQYF. The DNA for the CDR3 is TGTGCCAGCAGTCGAGGGAGAGGGGACGAGCAGTACTTC.

Only a few counts were recorded for this clonotype. The rearrangement uses TRBV28 and TRBJ2-3; tentatively, D is TRBD1 or TRBD2 (5 bases each). The CDR3 extends over 15 amino acids. From germline, CDR1 is MDHEN and CDR2 SYDVKM. V was clipped by 3 bases and J by 2 bases, with 12 bases between them. CDR3 in amino acids: CASSLGDRNTDTQYF. CDR3 nucleotide sequence: TGTGCCAGCAGTTTGGGGGACCGTAACACAGATACGCAGTATTTT.

This clonotype was detected a few times. The V and J genes are TRBV11-1 and TRBJ2-1; no clear D. Trimming removed 2 bases from V and 0 bases from J, with 20 bases in between. The CDR3 runs 19 residues. The germline V gene encodes CDR1 SGHAT and CDR2 FQDESV (reference sequence). CDR3 in amino acids: CASSLTGLRRASSYNEQFF. CDR3 nucleotides: TGTGCCAGCAGCTTAACCGGCCTACGCCGCGCGAGCTCCTACAATGAGCAGTTCTTC.

This clonotype was seen repeatedly, ten times or more. The V and J genes are TRBV20-1 and TRBJ2-7; D may be TRBD1 (6 bases). Germline values: CDR1 DFQATT, CDR2 SNEGSKA (reference sequence). The CDR3 totals 14 residues. The V end lost 3 bases, the J end lost 3 bases, and 15 bases lay between the germline ends. The DNA of the CDR3 is TGCAGTGCTAGCCAGCCAGGGGTAGGCTACGAGCAGTACTTC. As protein: CSASQPGVGYEQYF.

The table lists this clonotype with a few counts. This rearrangement joins TRBV5-1 to TRBJ2-5; 9 bases are a match to TRBD2. The CDR3 runs 18 residues. Germline CDR1 is SGHRS and CDR2 is YFSETQ. Trimming cost V 2 bases and J 7 bases; bases outside gene matches: 18. This CDR3 is CASSLVGAERGDSGTQYF. CDR3 DNA: TGCGCCAGCAGCTTAGTAGGTGCCGAGCGGGGGGACTCGGGGACCCAGTACTTC. Supplemented by reference TRBV5-1 and TRBJ2-5, the full variable domain reads KAGVTQTPRYLIKTRGQQVTLSCSPISGHRSVSWYQQTPGQGLQFLFEYFSETQRNKGNFPGRFSGRQFSNSRSEMNVSTLELGDSALYLCASSLVGAERGDSGTQYFGPGTRLLVL.

The chain links TRBV18 to TRBJ2-3, with 15 bases lining up with TRBD2. V shed 3 bases and J 8 bases; nucleotides not matched to a gene: 9. Germline V gene sequence: CDR1 KGHSH, CDR2 LQKENI. The CDR3 runs 17 residues. CDR3 DNA: TGTGCCAGCTCACCTTCCGGGACTAGCGGGGGGAGTGGTACGCAGTATTTT. Its translation is CASSPSGTSGGSGTQYF.

V gene TRBV5-5 combines with J gene TRBJ1-1; possibly TRBD1 for D (6 bases). Deletions cut 2 bases from V and 7 bases from J, with 18 bases between. The CDR3 has 15 amino acids. Germline values: CDR1 SGHKS, CDR2 YYEKEE (reference sequence). DNA for the CDR3: TGTGCCAGCAGCTTTATGGGGACAAAGGACAGTGAAGCTTTCTTT. Amino acid sequence: CASSFMGTKDSEAFF.

This clonotype was seen a handful of times. The chain is built from TRBV6-5 and TRBJ1-2; 7 nucleotides match TRBD1. Germline lookup yields CDR1 MNHEY and CDR2 SVGAGI. The CDR3 is 12 residues long. V gave up 5 bases and J gave up 8 bases; unmatched junction bases: 5. This CDR3 is CASSRQGGGYTF. CDR3 coding DNA: TGTGCCAGCAGTCGTCAGGGGGGAGGCTACACCTTC.

The chain uses TRBV18 and TRBJ1-1, with D uncertain. The CDR3 has 13 residues. Germline V gene sequence: CDR1 KGHSH, CDR2 LQKENI. The V gene lost 2 bases and the J gene lost 3 bases, with 7 bases spanning the gap. This CDR3 reads CASSPIVDTEAFF. CDR3 DNA sequence: TGTGCCAGCTCACCAATAGTGGACACTGAAGCTTTCTTT.

This clonotype was seen just once. A much larger clone is a single base away; this may be a read error. This rearrangement joins TRBV13 to TRBJ2-7; D is perhaps TRBD1 or TRBD2 (5 bases each). CDR1 is PRHDT and CDR2 is FYEKMQ in the germline V gene (reference sequence). The CDR3 contains 15 residues. In DNA, the CDR3 is TGTGCCAGCAGCCCAAACCCGGGACGCGAGATCGAGAAGTACTTC. Residues: CASSPNPGREIEKYF. The full variable domain, with the rest looked up from reference TRBV13 and TRBJ2-7, is AAGVIQSPRHLIKEKRETATLKCYPIPRHDTVYWYQQGPGQDPQFLISFYEKMQSDKGSIPDRFSAQQFSDYHSELNMSSLELGDSALYFCASSPNPGREIEKYFGPGTRLTVT.

This clonotype occurred a few times. The chain employs TRBV27 and TRBJ1-2, with 8 bases matching TRBD1. The CDR3 is 15 residues long. Germline CDR1 reads MNHEY; CDR2 reads SMNVEV (reference sequence). V trimming: 5 bases; J trimming: 4 bases; junction bases outside the gene matches: 9. The CDR3 reads CASSVGQGGGYGYTF. The DNA of the CDR3 is TGTGCCAGCAGTGTCGGACAGGGAGGGGGCTATGGCTACACCTTC.

This clonotype appeared a few times. V gene TRBV5-8 combines with J gene TRBJ1-4; D is unresolved. The CDR3 consists of 17 residues. Per the germline V gene, CDR1 is SGHTS and CDR2 is YDEGEE. Trimming pared 2 bases from V and 0 bases from J, leaving 14 bases between. CDR3 sequence (DNA): TGTGCCAGCAGCTTACGAGACGGTCTTGCAACTAATGAAAAACTGTTTTTT. Translation gives CASSLRDGLATNEKLFF.

The J gene is TRBJ1-3, the V gene TRBV3-1, with D hard to call. Trimming left V 2 bases short and J 2 bases short, with 10 bases between. CDR1 and CDR2 from the germline V gene are LGHDT and YNNKEL (reference sequence). The CDR3 runs 15 residues. CDR3: CASSQQVRTGNTIYF. CDR3 bases: TGTGCCAGCAGCCAACAGGTCAGGACTGGAAACACCATATATTTT.

This clonotype was seen a handful of times. The CDR3 reads CASSFFLAGSSTDTQYF. The CDR3 coding sequence is TGTGCCAGCAGTTTTTTCCTAGCGGGGTCTAGCACAGATACGCAGTATTTT. This chain links TRBV12-3 or TRBV12-4 with TRBJ2-3; TRBD2 matches 9 bases. The CDR3 totals 17 residues. V trimming: 3 bases; J trimming: 0 bases; junction bases outside the gene matches: 7.

This clonotype has more than one count but fewer than ten. The J gene is TRBJ2-2, the V gene TRBV24-1, with 8 nucleotides matching TRBD2. V gave up 4 bases and J gave up 0 bases; unmatched junction bases: 9. Germline V gene sequence: CDR1 KGHDR, CDR2 SFDVKD. The CDR3 consists of 18 residues. CDR3 DNA: TGTGCCACCAGTGACCCTCCTCGGGGGGGTGCGAACACCGGGGAGCTGTTTTTT. Translation: CATSDPPRGGANTGELFF.

This sequence joins TRBV7-8 and TRBJ2-3; 8 bases map to TRBD2. The germline gives CDR1 SGHVS, CDR2 FQNEAQ. V gave up 1 base and J gave up 2 bases; unmatched junction bases: 5. CDR3 length equals 16 residues. The DNA of the CDR3 is TGTGCCAGCAGCTTAGAGAGTAGCGGGAACACAGATACGCAGTATTTT. Protein sequence: CASSLESSGNTDTQYF.

This clonotype turned up a few times. The gene calls are TRBV6-2 or TRBV6-3 and TRBJ2-7, with D hard to call. V lost 0 bases and J 0 bases, leaving 6 bases between the germline ends. There are 14 residues in the CDR3. CDR1 and CDR2 from the germline V gene are MNHEY and SVGEGT. CDR3 in amino acids: CASSYSIGSYEQYF. CDR3 nucleotide sequence: TGTGCCAGCAGTTACTCGATCGGCTCCTACGAGCAGTACTTC.